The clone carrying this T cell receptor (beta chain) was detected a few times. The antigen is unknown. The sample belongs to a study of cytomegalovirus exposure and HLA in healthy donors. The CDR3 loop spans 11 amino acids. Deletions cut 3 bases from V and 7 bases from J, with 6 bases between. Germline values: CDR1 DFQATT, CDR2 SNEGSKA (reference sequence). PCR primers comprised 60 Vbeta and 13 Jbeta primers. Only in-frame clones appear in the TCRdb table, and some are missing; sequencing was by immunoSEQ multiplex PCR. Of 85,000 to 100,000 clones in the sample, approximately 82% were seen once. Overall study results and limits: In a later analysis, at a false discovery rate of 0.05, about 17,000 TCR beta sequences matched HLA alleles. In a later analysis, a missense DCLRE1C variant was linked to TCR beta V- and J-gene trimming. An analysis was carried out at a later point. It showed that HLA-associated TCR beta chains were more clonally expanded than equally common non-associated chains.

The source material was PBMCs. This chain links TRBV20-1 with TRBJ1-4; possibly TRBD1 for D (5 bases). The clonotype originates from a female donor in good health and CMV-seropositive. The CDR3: CSARGGEKLFF. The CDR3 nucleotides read TGCAGTGCTAGGGGGGGTGAAAAACTGTTTTTT.